This T cell receptor (beta chain) stems from a study of early T cells in non-severe SARS-CoV-2 infection (dated by TCRdb to about 2021). Regarding the study in general: Because TCR sequencing was done on bulk RNA from unsorted whole blood, the alpha and beta chains could not be paired. Broad study findings and their caveats: VDJdb matching was skewed toward anti-spike CD8 responses and likely underestimated virus-specific expansions by missing private and CD4 specificities.

Library creation used 5' RACE. Sequencing was performed on a NextSeq 500. Unique molecular identifiers were attached to individual cDNA molecules in the TCR library protocol so that sequencing error and PCR bias could be corrected. Sequencing covered both TCR alpha and beta chains, and within each sample the abundances of alpha and beta sequences were tightly co-correlated. On the authors' methods: V gene, J gene and CDR3 annotation of TCR sequences was performed with Decombinator V4. TCRs were defined as expanded if a significant change between any two time points was detected under a Poisson model with p below 0.0001. TCR abundances were normalised to the total number of TCRs sequenced in each sample and reported as counts per million. MAIT TCRs were defined by TRAV1-2 paired with TRAJ12, TRAJ20 or TRAJ33, and iNKT TCRs by TRAV10 paired with TRAJ18. A search of VDJdb, accessed on 1 November 2021, was run for TCRs annotated to CMV, EBV and SARS-CoV-2, with TCRs annotated for multiple antigens excluded. The public reads were reprocessed in TCRdb via fastp at Q25 and MiXCR, keeping in-frame beta chains. Entries are consolidated by CDR3 protein sequence, retaining the most common genes and DNA. The V and J calls were not made by the authors but by TCRdb's processing. The table for this sample lists about 60,000 distinct CDR3 sequences; over 10% of them were counted only once. The ten largest clones take up about 5% of the sample.

CDR1 and CDR2, looked up from the germline V gene (reference sequence), are DFQATT and SNEGSKA. The CDR3, from cysteine to phenylalanine, totals 14 residues. The entry retains the CDR3 DNA only, 42 bases that are in frame from base 1. V loses 2 bases of germline sequence and J loses 5 bases, and the interval between the two ends is 15 bases. The table lists this clonotype with many counts. Its target antigen remains unknown. Qualities for individual bases were not recorded, and no much larger clone is one base off. This was a case-control study nested in a cohort of healthcare workers in London, UK, who had nasopharyngeal swab PCR tests and blood samples taken every week. Healthcare workers were recruited during the week of the UK lockdown, between 23 and 31 March 2020, and followed weekly for up to roughly 15 weeks.

Sequenced input: whole blood. Recombination joined TRBV20-1 with TRBJ2-5; D gene: possibly TRBD2, on 6 matching bases. This TCR came from an adult who was a healthcare worker with PCR-confirmed SARS-CoV-2 infection or an uninfected control (not recorded which). This receptor has the CDR3 CSARPSGGRETQYF. The sequence in DNA is TGCAGTGCTAGACCCTCCGGAGGGAGGGAGACCCAGTACTTC.